Following are 4 T cell receptor beta chains from one sample sequenced in a study of blood T cell repertoires in COVID-19. Method: immunoSEQ multiplex PCR; TCRdb's copy keeps in-frame clones and lacks some. The repertoire holds 90,000 to 100,000 clones, with about 85% as singletons. The sample comprised peripheral blood. The receptor source for this set is a woman over 75 with acute or convalescent COVID-19.

The J gene is TRBJ1-1, the V gene TRBV3-1 (or the pseudogene TRBV3-2), with D perhaps matching TRBD1 (5 bases). From germline, CDR1 is LGHDT and CDR2 YNNKEL (reference sequence). V dropped 3 bases and J dropped 1 base, with 6 bases sitting between them. CDR3 length: 13 residues. CDR3 sequence reads: CASSQTENTEAFF. The CDR3 region has the DNA TGTGCCAGCAGCCAGACAGAGAACACTGAAGCTTTCTTT.

There are a few counts of this clone. The V gene is TRBV5-4, the J gene TRBJ2-2, with 9 bases identical to TRBD2. Germline V lookup: CDR1 SGHNT, CDR2 YYREEE (reference sequence). There are 17 residues in the CDR3. J gave up 7 bases and V 5 bases, and 15 bases lay outside the gene matches. CDR3: CASRVLIAGVPGGELFF. The CDR3 nucleotides read TGTGCCAGCAGGGTTCTTATAGCGGGGGTACCAGGCGGGGAGCTGTTTTTT.

The chain carries TRBV2 and TRBJ1-1; D is ambiguous. V lost 4 bases, J lost 4 bases, and 19 bases lay in between. The germline CDR1 and CDR2 sequences are SNHLY and FYNNEI. The CDR3 has 16 amino acids. The chain's CDR3 is CASSGYIGGGGTEAFF. Here the CDR3 DNA reads TGTGCCAGCAGTGGCTATATTGGTGGTGGTGGCACTGAAGCTTTCTTT.

The chain combines TRBV29-1 with TRBJ2-1; 9 bases agree with TRBD1. The J segment lost 3 bases and the V segment lost 6 bases, leaving 9 bases of the junction unmatched. The CDR3 spans 15 residues. The germline V gene encodes CDR1 SQVTM and CDR2 ANQGSEA. CDR3 sequence reads: CSVDPGQGLYNEQFF. CDR3 coding DNA: TGCAGCGTGGATCCGGGACAGGGCCTCTACAATGAGCAGTTCTTC.